Below, 4 T cell receptor beta chains from the same sample are listed, as sequenced in a study of T cell responses to AZD1222 COVID-19 vaccine. Produced via immunoSEQ multiplex PCR; TCRdb's table is partial and in-frame only. The sample lists under 70,000 clones, about 89% occurring once. The sample was peripheral blood, taken 28 days after the second AZD1222 dose. The receptors come from an adult who received the AZD1222 COVID-19 vaccine.

This chain links TRBV4-1 with TRBJ2-6; D remains unclear. The germline gives CDR1 MGHRA, CDR2 YSYEKL. V dropped 1 base and J dropped 0 bases, with 10 bases sitting between them. CDR3 length: 17 amino acids. CDR3 in DNA: TGCGCCAGCAGCCAAGGGTCCGTATACTCTGGGGCCAACGTCCTGACTTTC. Translated, it gives CASSQGSVYSGANVLTF.

The J gene is TRBJ1-2, the V gene TRBV11-2, with 8 bases fitting TRBD1. J gave up 4 bases and V 4 bases, and 5 bases lay outside the gene matches. This CDR3 is built from 14 residues. CDR1 and CDR2 from the germline V gene are SGHAT and FQNNGV. The CDR3 DNA is TGTGCCAGCAGCTCAGGGGGCGCATCCTATGGCTACACCTTC. Its protein is CASSSGGASYGYTF.

In its sample, this clone ranks as medium-sized. This chain links TRBV25-1 with TRBJ2-7; perhaps TRBD1 as D (5 bases). The CDR3 is 15 amino acids. Germline V gives CDR1 MGHDK, CDR2 SYGVNS. Trimming removed 5 bases from V and 3 bases from J, with 17 bases in between. The CDR3 nucleotides read TGTGCCAGCAGTCCGTCCGGCAGGGAAGTCTACGAGCAGTACTTC. Translation: CASSPSGREVYEQYF.

This clone was found a few times. The chain has TRBV18 and TRBJ1-1, with D hard to call. The germline V gene has CDR1 KGHSH and CDR2 LQKENI. There are 16 residues in the CDR3. Trimming removed 4 bases at V and 0 bases at J, with 15 bases between. This CDR3 reads CASSLMTSAMNTEAFF. The CDR3 region has the DNA TGTGCCAGCTCACTCATGACATCGGCCATGAACACTGAAGCTTTCTTT.